This paragraph reports one T cell receptor beta chain. Its antigen is not identified. This entry comes from a study of cytomegalovirus exposure and HLA in healthy donors. Study observations and caveats: In the 120 or so validation repertoires, just under 95% of cluster scores exceeded 0, per a later analysis. For most TCR sequences rarity was the rule, although some public TCRs occurred in many donors. A list of 150 to 200 TCR beta chains associated with cytomegalovirus was given.

Separate from the 666-subject first cohort was the approximately 120-subject validation cohort, to which the donors belonged. TCRdb's table, derived via immunoSEQ multiplex PCR, lists solely in-frame clones and lacks some. The sample records about 140,000 clones, approximately 80% being singletons. Trimming removed 4 bases from V and 4 bases from J, with 12 bases in between. This CDR3 is 14 amino acids long. Germline V CDR1 and CDR2: SGHRS, YFSETQ. Sequencing used PBMCs. The chain recombines TRBV5-1 with TRBJ1-5; a weak D match, TRBD1 (6 bases). This TCR derives from a man aged 30-40 years in good health and CMV-seropositive. The CDR3 coding sequence is TGCGCCAGCAGCATCTCACAGGGAAATCAGCCCCAGCATTTT. It is translated as CASSISQGNQPQHF.